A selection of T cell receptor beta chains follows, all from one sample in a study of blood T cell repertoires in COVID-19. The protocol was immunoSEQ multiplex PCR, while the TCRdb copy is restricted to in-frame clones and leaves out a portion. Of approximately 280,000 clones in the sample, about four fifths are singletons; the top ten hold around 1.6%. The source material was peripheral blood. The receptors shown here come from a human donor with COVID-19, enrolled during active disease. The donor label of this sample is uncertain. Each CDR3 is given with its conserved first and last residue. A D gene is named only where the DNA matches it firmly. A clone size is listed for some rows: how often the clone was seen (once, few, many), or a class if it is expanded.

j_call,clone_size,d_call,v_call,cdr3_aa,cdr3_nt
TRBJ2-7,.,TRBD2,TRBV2,CASSGIPGGEQYF,TGTGCCAGCAGTGGCATTCCGGGAGGAGAGCAGTACTTC
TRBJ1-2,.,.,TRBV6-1,CASSESGAPYGYTF,TGTGCCAGCAGTGAATCAGGGGCCCCCTATGGCTACACCTTC
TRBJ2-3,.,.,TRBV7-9,CASSFGSGGFTDTQYF,TGTGCCAGCAGCTTCGGGTCGGGCGGGTTTACAGATACGCAGTATTTT
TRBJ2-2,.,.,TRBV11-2,CASSLDFPNSGELFF,TGTGCCAGCAGCTTGGACTTTCCCAACTCAGGGGAGCTGTTTTTT
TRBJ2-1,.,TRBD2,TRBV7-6,CASSLSGSSYNEQFF,TGTGCCAGCAGCTTAAGCGGGAGCTCCTACAATGAGCAGTTCTTC
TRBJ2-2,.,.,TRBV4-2,CASSQDNMGGGRTGELFF,TGTGCCAGCAGCCAAGATAACATGGGGGGAGGAAGGACCGGGGAGCTGTTTTTT
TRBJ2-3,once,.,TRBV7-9,CASSPWGVGTDTQYF,TGTGCCAGCAGCCCCTGGGGGGTGGGCACAGATACGCAGTATTTT
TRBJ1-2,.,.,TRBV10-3,CAISEGGPSFNYGYTF,TGTGCCATCAGTGAAGGGGGACCCTCTTTTAACTATGGCTACACCTTC
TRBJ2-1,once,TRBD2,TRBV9,CASSVDLAGGDEQFF,TGTGCCAGCAGCGTAGACCTAGCGGGGGGTGATGAGCAGTTCTTC
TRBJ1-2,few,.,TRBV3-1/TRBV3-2,CASSQEARSHGYTF,TGTGCCAGCAGCCAAGAAGCGAGGTCACATGGCTACACCTTC
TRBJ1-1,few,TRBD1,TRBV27,CASRDRATEAFF,TGTGCCAGCCGGGACAGAGCCACTGAAGCTTTCTTT
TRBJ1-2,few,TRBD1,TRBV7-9,CASSVPGQGVNYGYTF,TGTGCCAGCAGCGTACCGGGACAGGGGGTAAACTATGGCTACACCTTC
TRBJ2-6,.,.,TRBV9,CASSPRESGANVLTF,TGTGCCAGCAGCCCCCGGGAATCTGGGGCCAACGTCCTGACTTTC
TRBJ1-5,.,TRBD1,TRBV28,CASTDRARGAQHF,TGTGCCAGTACTGACAGGGCAAGAGGAGCCCAGCATTTT
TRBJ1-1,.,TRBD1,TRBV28,CASSFSPGQGIEAFF,TGTGCCAGCAGTTTCAGCCCGGGACAGGGTATTGAAGCTTTCTTT
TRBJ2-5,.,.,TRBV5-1,CASSLAFQWETQYF,TGCGCCAGCAGCTTGGCCTTTCAGTGGGAGACCCAGTACTTC
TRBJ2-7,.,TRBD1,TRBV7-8,CASSLGAGGEQYF,TGTGCCAGCAGCTTAGGAGCAGGGGGCGAGCAGTACTTC
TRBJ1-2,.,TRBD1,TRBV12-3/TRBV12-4,CASRLTGGRGYTF,TGTGCCAGCAGGCTGACAGGGGGGCGTGGCTACACCTTC
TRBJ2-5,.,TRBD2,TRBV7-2,CASSSMATSAETQYF,TGTGCCAGCAGCTCAATGGCCACTAGCGCGGAGACCCAGTACTTC
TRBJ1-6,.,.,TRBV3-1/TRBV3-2,CASSLFNGDNSPLHF,TGTGCCAGCAGCCTTTTTAACGGGGATAATTCACCCCTCCACTTT
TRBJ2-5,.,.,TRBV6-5,CASRAGAQETQYF,TGTGCCAGCAGGGCAGGGGCCCAAGAGACCCAGTACTTC
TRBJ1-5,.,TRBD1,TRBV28,CASSPGGPSNQPQHF,TGTGCCAGCAGCCCAGGGGGGCCTTCCAATCAGCCCCAGCATTTT
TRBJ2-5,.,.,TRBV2,CASSEGVPPETQYF,TGTGCCAGCAGTGAAGGTGTCCCCCCGGAGACCCAGTACTTC
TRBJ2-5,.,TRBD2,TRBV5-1,CASSPGLAGRLQETQYF,TGCGCCAGCAGCCCTGGACTAGCGGGACGTCTCCAAGAGACCCAGTACTTC
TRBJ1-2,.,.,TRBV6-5,CASSYSGQRKIGYTF,TGTGCCAGCAGTTACTCGGGACAAAGGAAAATAGGCTACACCTTC
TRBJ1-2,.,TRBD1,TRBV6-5,CASSPGTEGVYGYTF,TGTGCCAGCAGCCCCGGGACAGAAGGTGTATATGGCTACACCTTC
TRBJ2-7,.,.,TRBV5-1,CASSLVVVGQYF,TGCGCCAGCAGCTTGGTTGTCGTCGGGCAGTACTTC
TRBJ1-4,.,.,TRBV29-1,CSVEDIGLGEKLFF,TGCAGCGTTGAAGATATCGGGTTAGGAGAAAAACTGTTTTTT
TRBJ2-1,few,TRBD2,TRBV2,CASSDQRELFEDEQFF,TGTGCCAGCAGTGACCAGCGGGAGCTGTTCGAGGATGAGCAGTTCTTC
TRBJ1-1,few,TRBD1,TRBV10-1,CASRSTGDHTEAFF,TGCGCCAGCAGGAGTACAGGGGATCACACTGAAGCTTTCTTT
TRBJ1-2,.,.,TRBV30,CAWSVTGMGYTF,TGTGCCTGGAGTGTTACAGGGATGGGCTACACCTTC
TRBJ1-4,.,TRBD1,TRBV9,CASSVELGTGHEKLFF,TGTGCCAGCAGCGTAGAGCTAGGGACAGGGCATGAAAAACTGTTTTTT
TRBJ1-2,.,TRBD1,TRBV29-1,CSVGGTGAIVMEGTF,TGCAGCGTTGGAGGGACAGGGGCTATAGTCATGGAGGGCACCTTC
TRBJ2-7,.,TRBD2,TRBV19,CASTPTSGIGRQYF,TGTGCCAGTACTCCGACTAGCGGGATAGGGAGGCAGTACTTC
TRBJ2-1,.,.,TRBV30,CAWMAGSYNEQFF,TGTGCCTGGATGGCAGGTTCCTACAATGAGCAGTTCTTC
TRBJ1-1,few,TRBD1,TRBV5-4,CASSLGVTGDYSEAFF,TGTGCCAGCAGCTTGGGAGTAACAGGGGATTATTCTGAAGCTTTCTTT
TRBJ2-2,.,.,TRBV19,CASTIRGTGELFF,TGTGCCAGTACTATACGGGGGACCGGGGAGCTGTTTTTT
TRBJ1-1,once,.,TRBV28,CASSHDRVGNTEAFF,TGTGCCAGCAGCCACGACCGGGTGGGGAACACTGAAGCTTTCTTT
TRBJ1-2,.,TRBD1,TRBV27,CASRAATGPGGYTF,TGTGCCAGCAGGGCCGCGACAGGGCCAGGGGGCTACACCTTC
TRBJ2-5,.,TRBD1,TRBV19,CASSYTGTGLETQYF,TGTGCCAGTAGTTACACCGGGACAGGGTTAGAGACCCAGTACTTC
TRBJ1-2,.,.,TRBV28,CASTPGGRAYGYTF,TGTGCCAGCACCCCCGGGGGGCGGGCCTATGGCTACACCTTC
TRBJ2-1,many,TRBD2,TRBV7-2,CASSLVVIGTSAPNNEQFF,TGTGCCAGCAGCTTAGTCGTAATCGGGACTAGCGCCCCGAACAATGAGCAGTTCTTC
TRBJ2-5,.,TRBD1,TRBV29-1,CSVEGTGWEETQYF,TGCAGCGTTGAAGGGACAGGGTGGGAAGAAACCCAGTACTTC
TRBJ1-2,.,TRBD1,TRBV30,CAWSSNRGRSGYTF,TGTGCCTGGAGCTCCAACAGGGGGCGGAGTGGCTACACCTTC
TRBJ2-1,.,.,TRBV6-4,CASRRDTDYNEQFF,TGTGCCAGCCGCCGGGACACCGATTACAATGAGCAGTTCTTC
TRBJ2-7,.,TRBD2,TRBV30,CAWSGGVTYEQYF,TGTGCCTGGAGCGGGGGGGTCACCTACGAGCAGTACTTC
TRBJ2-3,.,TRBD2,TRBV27,CASSFSGLAGYTDTQYF,TGTGCCAGCAGTTTTTCCGGGCTAGCGGGGTACACAGATACGCAGTATTTT
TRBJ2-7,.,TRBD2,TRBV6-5,CASGGLAGYEQYF,TGTGCCAGCGGCGGACTAGCGGGCTACGAGCAGTACTTC